A selection of T cell receptor beta chains follows, all from one sample in a study of T cells in localized non-small cell lung cancer. Sequencing used immunoSEQ multiplex PCR; TCRdb keeps in-frame clones, though not all of them. The sample lists under 70,000 clones, about nine tenths occurring once. This specimen was peripheral blood, taken before any cancer treatment. Receptor source: a woman between 35 and 75 years old with stage I lung adenocarcinoma. Both conserved end residues are part of each CDR3. D genes are given only for firm matches.

cdr3_length,v_call,d_call,cdr3_aa
12,TRBV29-1,.,CSSVSSYNEQFF
15,TRBV21-1,.,CASSHNRGGNSPLHF
15,TRBV6-5,.,CASSPSGHMNTEAFF
14,TRBV30,.,CAWSVSWAYYGYTF
16,TRBV5-1,.,CASSLIEGGNNSPLHF
19,TRBV10-3,TRBD2,CAIIGTSGGPSLTTDTQYF
15,TRBV28,TRBD2,CASIPVAGGPNEQFF
15,TRBV7-9,.,CASSPPRASNEKLFF
15,TRBV5-8,.,CASSLGATPDVTQYF
14,TRBV5-1,TRBD2,CASSLRLADDTQYF
17,TRBV30,TRBD1,CAWMGTGGGLGNTEAFF
16,TRBV5-4,.,CASSSGPLTGSYEQYF
13,TRBV10-2,.,CASSEQGGNTIYF
13,TRBV6-5,.,CASSYSSESGYTF
13,TRBV4-2,.,CASSQDRMDGYTF
13,TRBV29-1,.,CSVAMTDNYGYTF
16,TRBV7-2,TRBD2,CASSLLAGGTTDTQYF
14,TRBV6-1,TRBD2,CASSERGDAYEQYF
13,TRBV19,.,CASSIALSETQYF
14,TRBV5-1,.,CASSLGQATETQYF
13,TRBV27,.,CASSFQQRETQYF
13,TRBV19,.,CASCMDSNQPQHF
14,TRBV5-6,.,CASSLDWTKETQYF